Below, 29 T cell receptor beta chains from the same sample are listed, as sequenced in a study of cytotoxic CD8 clonotypes in ibrutinib-treated CLL. The protocol was immunoSEQ multiplex PCR, while the TCRdb copy is restricted to in-frame clones and leaves out a portion. The sample holds approximately 45,000 clones, about 70% seen once. The specimen comprised PBMCs, sampled after 12 months of ibrutinib treatment. The origin of the receptors is a human donor with chronic lymphocytic leukemia.

The rearrangement links TRBV19 to TRBJ1-5; TRBD1 might be the D (5 bases). Trimming stripped 3 bases from V and 6 bases from J, with 15 bases between. Germline V CDR1 and CDR2: LNHDA, SQIVND (reference sequence). The CDR3 is made up of 15 amino acids. CDR3 loop: CASSIDWDLGQPQHF. CDR3 nucleotides: TGTGCCAGTAGTATTGATTGGGACCTCGGTCAGCCCCAGCATTTT.

CDR3 DNA sequence: TGTGCCAGCAGCGACTACACCGGGGAGCTGTTTTTT. This translates into CASSDYTGELFF. The gene calls are TRBV7-3 and TRBJ2-2, with D hard to call. The CDR3 runs to 12 residues. Germline V gives CDR1 SGHTA, CDR2 FQGTGA. V was clipped by 5 bases and J by 3 bases, with 4 bases between them.

DNA for the CDR3: TGCGCCAGCAGCTTGGCCTTAGGGATGGAGACCCAGTACTTC. Its translation: CASSLALGMETQYF. The rearrangement joins TRBV5-1 to TRBJ2-5; D call uncertain. Trimming cost V 0 bases and J 5 bases, with 11 bases left between them. Germline values: CDR1 SGHRS, CDR2 YFSETQ. The CDR3 loop spans 14 amino acids.

This rearrangement joins TRBV18 to TRBJ1-5; D is ambiguous. CDR3 length: 13 amino acids. Per germline, CDR1 KGHSH and CDR2 LQKENI. Trimming shortened V by 6 bases and J by 1 base, and 7 bases separated the two germline ends. This CDR3 reads CASSDGSNQPQHF. The CDR3 region has the DNA TGTGCCAGCTCTGACGGAAGCAATCAGCCCCAGCATTTT.

The chain combines TRBV5-4 with TRBJ2-7, with a tentative D call TRBD2 (6 bases). Trimming removed 0 bases from V and 3 bases from J, with 10 bases in between. Germline V CDR1 and CDR2: SGHNT, YYREEE (reference sequence). This CDR3 region has 14 residues. The CDR3 bases are TGTGCCAGCAGCTTGGACGCGGGGCTCTACGAGCAGTACTTC. Its protein is CASSLDAGLYEQYF.

This chain links TRBV6-5 with TRBJ1-1, with D tentatively TRBD1 (5 bases). Germline CDR1 reads MNHEY; CDR2 reads SVGAGI. Trimming stripped 5 bases from V and 10 bases from J, with 23 bases between. The CDR3 contains 15 residues. The CDR3 nucleotides are TGTGCCAGCAGTGTGAAACGGGGGGACCCTCCGGGAGCTTTCTTT. Amino acid sequence: CASSVKRGDPPGAFF.

The chain couples TRBV6-5 to TRBJ2-7, with 7 nucleotides matching TRBD1. Per the germline V gene, CDR1 is MNHEY and CDR2 is SVGAGI. The junction had 7 bases not matched to a gene; V was cut back by 2 bases and J by 3 bases. There are 15 residues in the CDR3. As DNA, the CDR3 is TGTGCCAGCAGTTACCCCACGGGACAGAGCTACGAGCAGTACTTC. Translating it yields CASSYPTGQSYEQYF.

This clone occurred a few times. CDR3 in DNA: TGTGCCAGTAGATCCACCGGGACAGGCTTAGCCGAGCAGTACTTC. This codes for CASRSTGTGLAEQYF. J is TRBJ2-7 and V is TRBV19, with 8 bases aligning to TRBD1. The length of the CDR3 is 15 residues. V lost 6 bases and J lost 6; bases outside the gene matches: 13. From germline, CDR1 is LNHDA and CDR2 SQIVND (reference sequence).

The rearrangement uses TRBV7-3 and TRBJ1-1, with TRBD1 identical over 10 bases. The CDR3 extends over 15 amino acids. The germline V gene has CDR1 SGHTA and CDR2 FQGTGA. V lost 5 bases to trimming and J lost 5 bases; unmatched junction nucleotides: 8. CDR3 sequence: CASSQQTGGLTEAFF. The CDR3, as DNA: TGTGCCAGCAGCCAGCAGACAGGGGGCCTAACTGAAGCTTTCTTT. The variable domain in full, completed from reference TRBV7-3 and TRBJ1-1, reads GAGVSQTPSNKVTEKGKYVELRCDPISGHTALYWYRQSLGQGPEFLIYFQGTGAADDSGLPNDRFFAVRPEGSVSTLKIQRTERGDSAVYLCASSQQTGGLTEAFFGQGTRLTVV.

Turning to this clone: Here the CDR3 omits its conserved ending phenylalanine or tryptophan, so a read error is the likely source. CDR3 loop: CASSPLETGTTPLHL. CDR3 DNA sequence: TGTGCCAGCAGCCCGCTTGAGACAGGGACTACACCCCTCCACCTT. This chain uses TRBV4-2 with TRBJ1-6; 7 bases are shared with TRBD1. This CDR3 contains 15 residues. V was clipped by 4 bases and J by 11 bases; unmatched bases: 11. The V gene's germline CDR1 is LGHNA and CDR2 YNFKEQ.

The V and J genes are TRBV27 and TRBJ2-7, with D tentatively TRBD2 (6 bases). V was cut by 2 bases and J by 7 bases, with 18 bases left in between. The germline V gene has CDR1 MNHEY and CDR2 SMNVEV (reference sequence). The CDR3 is 15 amino acids. The chain's CDR3 is CASSLAGLREREQYF. CDR3 coding DNA: TGTGCCAGCAGTTTAGCGGGGCTCAGGGAAAGGGAGCAGTACTTC.

The V gene is TRBV6-5, the J gene TRBJ1-1; D remains unclear. The CDR3 loop spans 12 amino acids. Per germline, CDR1 MNHEY and CDR2 SVGAGI. The ends were cut back, 8 bases at V and 3 bases at J, with 10 bases in the middle. This CDR3 reads CASLRGDTEAFF. CDR3 in DNA: TGTGCCAGCCTGAGAGGAGACACTGAAGCTTTCTTT.

The chain uses TRBV10-3 and TRBJ2-5, with a weak D call TRBD1 (5 bases). Germline values: CDR1 ENHRY, CDR2 SYGVKD. Trimming removed 7 bases at V and 4 bases at J, with 13 bases between. The CDR3 totals 13 residues. CDR3 loop: CAINAGLRETQYF. The CDR3 nucleotides read TGTGCCATCAACGCAGGGCTGAGAGAGACCCAGTACTTC.

A few counts support this clone. This chain joins TRBV6-1 and TRBJ1-1; D may be TRBD1 (6 bases). Trimming cost V 5 bases and J 6 bases, with 13 bases left between them. The germline V gene has CDR1 MNHNS and CDR2 SASEGT. The CDR3 is made up of 13 amino acids. The CDR3 DNA reads TGTGCCAGCAGTCAAACCTCAGGGGCTGAAGCTTTCTTT. It encodes CASSQTSGAEAFF.

The V gene is TRBV5-1, the J gene TRBJ2-7; 7 bases agree with TRBD1. This CDR3 comprises 15 residues. Germline V CDR1 and CDR2: SGHRS, YFSETQ. The V and J ends lost 7 bases and 2 bases, in that order; junction bases with no gene match: 12. As DNA, the CDR3 is TGCGCCAGCGGCAAAGAGGGGGCGGCTGCCTACGAGCAGTACTTC. Translating gives CASGKEGAAAYEQYF.

The rearrangement links TRBV2 to TRBJ1-5, with D possibly being TRBD1 (5 bases). Looked up from germline, CDR1 is SNHLY and CDR2 is FYNNEI. This CDR3 is built from 16 residues. The V end lost 1 base, the J end lost 2 bases, and 12 bases lay between the germline ends. The CDR3 sequence is CASSEGARVGNQPQHF. The CDR3 DNA sequence: TGTGCCAGCAGTGAAGGCGCCAGGGTGGGCAATCAGCCCCAGCATTTT.

This clone was counted a few times. This rearrangement joins TRBV19 to TRBJ1-1; 7 bases align to TRBD1. After removal of 7 bases from V and 0 bases from J, the junction contained 5 bases not matched to a gene. The CDR3 consists of 14 residues. Germline V gene data show CDR1 as LNHDA and CDR2 as SQIVND (reference sequence). CDR3 in amino acids: CASTRGQLNTEAFF. For the CDR3, the DNA is TGTGCCAGTACCAGGGGACAGTTGAACACTGAAGCTTTCTTT.

The chain couples TRBV15 to TRBJ1-5; D remains unclear. The CDR3 totals 14 residues. CDR1 and CDR2 (germline): LNHNV, YYDKDF (reference sequence). V was shortened by 0 bases and J by 5 bases, with 8 bases between the two germline ends. CDR3 protein: CATSRDQVYQPQHF. CDR3 nucleotides: TGTGCCACCAGCAGAGATCAAGTTTATCAGCCCCAGCATTTT. Filled out from reference TRBV15 and TRBJ1-5, the complete variable domain reads DAMVIQNPRYQVTQFGKPVTLSCSQTLNHNVMYWYQQKSSQAPKLLFHYYDKDFNNEADTPDNFQSRRPNTSFCFLDIRSPGLGDTAMYLCATSRDQVYQPQHFGDGTRLSIL.

CDR3 nucleotide sequence: TGTGCCAGCAGCGTTGGGGAAACTGAAGCTTTCTTT. It specifies CASSVGETEAFF. The chain is built from TRBV9 and TRBJ1-1; D unresolved. Trimming pared 2 bases from V and 5 bases from J, leaving 7 bases between. CDR1 and CDR2 (germline): SGDLS, YYNGEE. This CDR3 contains 12 residues.

This clone was picked up many times. The CDR3, as DNA: TGTGCCAGTACCAAGGTAAGGGACGGCCAACTCCCGAATGAGCAGTTCTTC. Translated: CASTKVRDGQLPNEQFF. V gene TRBV19 combines with J gene TRBJ2-1, with D perhaps TRBD1 or TRBD2 (5 bases each). The CDR3 is 17 residues long. V shed 7 bases and J shed 7 bases, with 26 bases lying between them. Germline V CDR1 and CDR2: LNHDA, SQIVND (reference sequence).

This clone was found once. This chain connects TRBV1 to TRBJ2-4. TRBV1 corresponds to a pseudogene. This CDR3 region has 15 residues. CDR3 residues: CTSSQLRGPKNIQYF. In DNA form, the CDR3 reads TGCACCAGCAGCCAACTCCGGGGCCCCAAAAACATTCAGTACTTC.

The chain recombines TRBV6-1 with TRBJ2-7, with TRBD1 as a possible D gene (6 bases). The CDR3 extends over 13 amino acids. Trimming cost V 6 bases and J 6 bases, with 15 bases left between them. The germline V gene has CDR1 MNHNS and CDR2 SASEGT. The DNA for the CDR3 is TGTGCCAGCAGCGCCTCCCAGGGGCGCGAGCAGTACTTC. Translating it yields CASSASQGREQYF.

This sequence joins TRBV10-3 and TRBJ2-5, with 9 bases matching TRBD1. V was clipped by 3 bases and J by 4 bases; unmatched bases: 3. The CDR3 consists of 14 residues. Germline V lookup: CDR1 ENHRY, CDR2 SYGVKD. The DNA for the CDR3 is TGTGCCATCAGTGACCCACAGGGGGCAGAGACCCAGTACTTC. This sequence encodes CAISDPQGAETQYF.

J is TRBJ1-5 and V is TRBV6-6; 9 bases match TRBD1. Germline lookup yields CDR1 MNHNY and CDR2 SVGAGI (reference sequence). The V segment lost 5 bases and the J segment 2 bases; nucleotides outside the gene matches: 7. This CDR3 has 16 amino acids. The CDR3 spells CASSNWTGDGNQPQHF. CDR3 DNA: TGTGCCAGCAGTAACTGGACAGGGGACGGCAATCAGCCCCAGCATTTT.

This chain uses TRBV7-9 with TRBJ2-1; TRBD2 agrees at 9 bases. V trimming: 1 base; J trimming: 9 bases; junction bases outside the gene matches: 7. This CDR3 has 15 amino acids. Germline lookup yields CDR1 SEHNR and CDR2 FQNEAQ (reference sequence). The CDR3 protein is CASSLEAGGYFEQFF. CDR3 bases: TGTGCCAGCAGCTTAGAAGCGGGGGGTTATTTTGAGCAGTTCTTC. The full variable domain, completed using reference TRBV7-9 and TRBJ2-1, is DTGVSQNPRHKITKRGQNVTFRCDPISEHNRLYWYRQTLGQGPEFLTYFQNEAQLEKSRLLSDRFSAERPKGSFSTLEIQRTEQGDSAMYLCASSLEAGGYFEQFFGPGTRLTVL.

The chain combines TRBV6-5 with TRBJ2-6; D is unclear. Germline-derived CDR1 and CDR2 are MNHEY and SVGAGI. The CDR3 contains 16 residues. Trimming shortened V by 2 bases and J by 4 bases, and 12 bases separated the two germline ends. The CDR3 loop reads CASSYDGVLGANVLTF. Here the CDR3 DNA reads TGTGCCAGCAGTTACGACGGAGTTCTAGGGGCCAACGTCCTGACTTTC.

The chain employs TRBV11-2 and TRBJ2-7; TRBD2 matches 8 bases. Germline-derived CDR1 and CDR2 are SGHAT and FQNNGV. The ends lost 0 bases at V and 7 bases at J; junction bases unmatched: 14. The CDR3 is made up of 17 amino acids. The CDR3 nucleotides read TGTGCCAGCAGCTTAGATCTCGGCGGCGGGGGGCCTTGGGAGCAGTACTTC. This gives the protein CASSLDLGGGGPWEQYF.

The rearrangement links TRBV5-6 to TRBJ1-1; D perhaps matches TRBD1 (5 bases). The CDR3 sequence is 17 residues long. Trimming left V 3 bases short and J 2 bases short, with 20 bases between. Germline V gives CDR1 SGHDT, CDR2 YYEEEE. CDR3 DNA: TGTGCCAGCAGCTGGGGACCTCAGTTAAGGGGAAACACTGAAGCTTTCTTT. It is translated as CASSWGPQLRGNTEAFF.

This clone was detected only a few times. The J gene is TRBJ1-2, the V gene TRBV10-2, with D unclear. The V and J ends lost 0 bases and 4 bases respectively, with 9 bases between them. The CDR3 runs 14 residues. Germline V gene lookup returns CDR1 WSHSY and CDR2 SAAADI. In DNA form, the CDR3 reads TGCGCCAGCAGTGAGTCTCCAGGTGGCTATGGCTACACCTTC. Translated, it gives CASSESPGGYGYTF.